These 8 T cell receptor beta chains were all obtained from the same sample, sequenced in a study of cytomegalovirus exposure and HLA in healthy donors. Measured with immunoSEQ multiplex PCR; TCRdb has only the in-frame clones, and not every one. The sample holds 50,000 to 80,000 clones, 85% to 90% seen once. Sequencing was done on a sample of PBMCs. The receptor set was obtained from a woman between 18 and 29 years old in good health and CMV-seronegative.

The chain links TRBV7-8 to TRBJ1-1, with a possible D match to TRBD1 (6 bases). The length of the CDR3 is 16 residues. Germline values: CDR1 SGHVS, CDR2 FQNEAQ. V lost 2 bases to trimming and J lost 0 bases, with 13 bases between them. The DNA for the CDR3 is TGTGCCAGCAGCTTATCGGGGGGCAGGGTGAACACTGAAGCTTTCTTT. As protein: CASSLSGGRVNTEAFF. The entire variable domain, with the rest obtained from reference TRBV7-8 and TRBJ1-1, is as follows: GAGVSQSPRYKVAKRGQDVALRCDPISGHVSLFWYQQALGQGPEFLTYFQNEAQLDKSGLPSDRFFAERPEGSVSTLKIQRTQQEDSAVYLCASSLSGGRVNTEAFFGQGTRLTVV.

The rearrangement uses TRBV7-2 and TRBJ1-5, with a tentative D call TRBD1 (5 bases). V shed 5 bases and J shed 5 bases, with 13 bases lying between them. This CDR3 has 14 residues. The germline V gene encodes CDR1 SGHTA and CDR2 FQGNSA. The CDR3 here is CASSLSGGDQPQHF. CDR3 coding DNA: TGTGCCAGCAGCCTTTCGGGGGGAGATCAGCCCCAGCATTTT.

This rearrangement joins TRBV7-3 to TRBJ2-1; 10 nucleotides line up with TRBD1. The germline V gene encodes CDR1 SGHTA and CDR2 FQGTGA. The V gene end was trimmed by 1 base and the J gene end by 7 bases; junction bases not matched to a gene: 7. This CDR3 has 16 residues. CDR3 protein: CASSLRGTGATNEQFF. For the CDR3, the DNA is TGTGCCAGCAGCTTAAGGGGGACAGGGGCTACTAATGAGCAGTTCTTC.

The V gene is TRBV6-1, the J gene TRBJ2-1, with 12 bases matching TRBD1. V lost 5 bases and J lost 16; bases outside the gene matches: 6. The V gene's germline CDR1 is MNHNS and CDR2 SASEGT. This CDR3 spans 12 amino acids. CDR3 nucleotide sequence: TGTGCCAGCAGTCGGGACAGGGGGCTATTATTCTTC. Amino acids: CASSRDRGLLFF.

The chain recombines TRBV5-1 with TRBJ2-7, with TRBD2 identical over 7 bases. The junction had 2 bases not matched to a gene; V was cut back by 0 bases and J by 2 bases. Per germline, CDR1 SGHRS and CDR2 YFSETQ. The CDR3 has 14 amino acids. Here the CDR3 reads CASSLGGGPYEQYF. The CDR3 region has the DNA TGCGCCAGCAGCTTGGGGGGAGGGCCCTACGAGCAGTACTTC.

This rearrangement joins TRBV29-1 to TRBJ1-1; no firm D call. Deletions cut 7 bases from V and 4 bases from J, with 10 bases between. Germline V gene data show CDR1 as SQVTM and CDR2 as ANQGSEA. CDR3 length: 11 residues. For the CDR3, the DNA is TGCAGCGCCCTCTCGGGCACTGAAGCTTTCTTT. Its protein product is CSALSGTEAFF.

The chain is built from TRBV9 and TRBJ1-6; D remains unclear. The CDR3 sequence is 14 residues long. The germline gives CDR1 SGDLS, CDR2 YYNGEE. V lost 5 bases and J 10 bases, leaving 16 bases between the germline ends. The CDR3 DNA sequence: TGTGCCAGCAGGAACAGCGAGGGAGAGTCACCCCTCCACTTT. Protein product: CASRNSEGESPLHF.

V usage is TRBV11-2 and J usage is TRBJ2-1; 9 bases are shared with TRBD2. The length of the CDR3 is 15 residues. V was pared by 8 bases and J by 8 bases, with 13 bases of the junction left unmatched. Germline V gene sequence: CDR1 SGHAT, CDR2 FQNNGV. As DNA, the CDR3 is TGTGCCAGCCAAAGGGCTAGCGGGGTGGCGTATGAGCAGTTCTTC. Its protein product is CASQRASGVAYEQFF.